The 22 T cell receptor beta chains given below trace back to one sample, sequenced in a study of blood T cell repertoires in COVID-19. The assay was immunoSEQ multiplex PCR, and TCRdb's table has in-frame clones only and misses some. The data contain about 190,000 clones, more than 70% of them singletons. The sample comprised peripheral blood. These receptors originate from a man between 18 and 35 years old with active or convalescent COVID-19.

The chain is built from TRBV19 and TRBJ2-1; 10 bases are shared with TRBD1. The CDR3 length is 16 residues. Losses at the gene ends were 5 bases for V and 8 bases for J; bases not matched to a gene: 12. Looked up from germline, CDR1 is LNHDA and CDR2 is SQIVND (reference sequence). The DNA for the CDR3 is TGTGCCAGTAGTGGACTCCGGGACAGGGGACAATATGAGCAGTTCTTC. Its protein product is CASSGLRDRGQYEQFF.

This rearrangement joins TRBV7-8 to TRBJ1-2; 9 nucleotides align to TRBD1. The J segment lost 4 bases and the V segment lost 2 bases, leaving 14 bases of the junction unmatched. This CDR3 is built from 18 residues. Germline V gene sequence: CDR1 SGHVS, CDR2 FQNEAQ. The CDR3 region is CASSLQAGQGNIIYGYTF. Here the CDR3 DNA reads TGTGCCAGCAGCTTACAGGCGGGACAGGGCAATATTATCTATGGCTACACCTTC.

V gene TRBV7-2 combines with J gene TRBJ2-1; D might be TRBD1 (5 bases). CDR3 length: 15 amino acids. The germline V gene encodes CDR1 SGHTA and CDR2 FQGNSA. Between the trimmed V and J ends, which lost 0 bases and 5 bases, there was a span of 11 bases. The CDR3 DNA sequence: TGTGCCAGCAGCTTAGCAGGGGATACCGACAATGAGCAGTTCTTC. This sequence encodes CASSLAGDTDNEQFF.

The chain has TRBV5-1 and TRBJ1-2; D is perhaps TRBD1 (6 bases). CDR1 is SGHRS and CDR2 is YFSETQ in the germline V gene. V was pared by 2 bases and J by 6 bases, with 14 bases between. The CDR3 sequence is 14 residues long. This CDR3 is CASSLTAGDDGYTF. In nucleotides, the CDR3 is TGCGCCAGCAGCTTAACAGCAGGGGATGATGGCTACACCTTC.

The V gene is TRBV2, the J gene TRBJ2-1; 8 bases fit TRBD2. The germline V gene encodes CDR1 SNHLY and CDR2 FYNNEI. The CDR3 contains 14 residues. Trimming took 6 bases from V and 4 from J; bases not matched to a gene: 5. The CDR3 region is CASRFGGAYNEQFF. As DNA, the CDR3 is TGTGCCAGCAGGTTCGGGGGGGCATACAATGAGCAGTTCTTC. Full variable domain (remainder filled in from reference TRBV2 and TRBJ2-1): EPEVTQTPSHQVTQMGQEVILRCVPISNHLYFYWYRQILGQKVEFLVSFYNNEISEKSEIFDDQFSVERPDGSNFTLKIRSTKLEDSAMYFCASRFGGAYNEQFFGPGTRLTVL.

V is TRBV10-3 and J is TRBJ1-1, with a tentative D call TRBD1 (6 bases). Germline values: CDR1 ENHRY, CDR2 SYGVKD. The V and J ends lost 10 bases and 4 bases respectively, with 28 bases between them. The CDR3 spans 17 residues. CDR3 in DNA: TGTGCCAGCGGGGGCGCAGGGGTCACCCGTAGCGGCACTGAAGCTTTCTTT. Translated: CASGGAGVTRSGTEAFF.

This clone was seen once. The chain uses TRBV5-6 and TRBJ2-2; no reliable D call. Germline assignment: CDR1 SGHDT and CDR2 YYEEEE. V lost 2 bases and J lost 3, with 14 bases in between. This CDR3 contains 16 residues. CDR3 in amino acids: CASSLPNRYYTGELFF. As DNA, the CDR3 is TGTGCCAGCAGCTTACCTAATCGTTACTACACCGGGGAGCTGTTTTTT.

This clone was seen just once. The CDR3 DNA reads as TGTGCCAGCAGCGTAGATATGTTCGGTTCACCCCTCCACTTT. Translated, it gives CASSVDMFGSPLHF. This sequence joins TRBV9 and TRBJ1-6, with D hard to call. V was trimmed by 0 bases and J by 9 bases, leaving 10 bases between them. The V gene's germline CDR1 is SGDLS and CDR2 YYNGEE. CDR3 size: 14 residues.

The genes are TRBV5-5 and TRBJ1-2, with D perhaps matching TRBD1 (5 bases). This CDR3 has 13 amino acids. Trimming shortened V by 3 bases and J by 2 bases, and 8 bases separated the two germline ends. The germline gives CDR1 SGHKS, CDR2 YYEKEE (reference sequence). CDR3 residues: CASSSAGNYGYTF. The DNA of the CDR3 is TGTGCCAGCAGCTCAGCAGGGAACTATGGCTACACCTTC.

The chain carries TRBV7-3 and TRBJ2-1, with 11 bases identical to TRBD2. The germline V gene encodes CDR1 SGHTA and CDR2 FQGTGA. Unmatched junction bases numbered 7, after V lost 1 base and J lost 8 bases. This CDR3 has 16 residues. DNA for the CDR3: TGTGCCAGCAGCTTAAGGGCTAGCGGGGGGCTGGATGAGCAGTTCTTC. Translation gives CASSLRASGGLDEQFF. Full variable domain (missing parts from reference TRBV7-3 and TRBJ2-1): GAGVSQTPSNKVTEKGKYVELRCDPISGHTALYWYRQSLGQGPEFLIYFQGTGAADDSGLPNDRFFAVRPEGSVSTLKIQRTERGDSAVYLCASSLRASGGLDEQFFGPGTRLTVL.

This chain uses TRBV4-2 with TRBJ1-1; no clear D gene. The V end was cut by 4 bases, the J end by 1 base, with 7 bases between. Germline V gene sequence: CDR1 LGHNA, CDR2 YNFKEQ. CDR3 length equals 13 residues. The CDR3 reads CASSLTWNTEAFF. CDR3 nucleotide sequence: TGTGCCAGCAGCCTTACATGGAACACTGAAGCTTTCTTT.

The chain employs TRBV6-1 and TRBJ1-5; D might be TRBD1 (5 bases). CDR1 and CDR2 from the germline V gene are MNHNS and SASEGT. With 2 bases removed from V and 2 bases from J, the gap between germline ends came to 16 bases. The CDR3 sequence is 17 residues long. The CDR3: CASSEMWTGGGNQPQHF. CDR3 nucleotides: TGTGCCAGCAGTGAAATGTGGACCGGGGGGGGCAATCAGCCCCAGCATTTT.

The chain joins TRBV5-6 to TRBJ2-1, with TRBD2 matching 11 bases. J lost 5 bases, V lost 2 bases, and 3 bases had no gene match. The CDR3 is 15 amino acids. The germline gives CDR1 SGHDT, CDR2 YYEEEE. This CDR3 is CASSFNSGGDNEQFF. Here the CDR3 DNA reads TGTGCCAGCAGCTTCAATAGCGGGGGGGACAATGAGCAGTTCTTC.

The rearrangement joins TRBV6-5 to TRBJ2-1, with no clear D. Trimming removed 7 bases at V and 8 bases at J, with 18 bases between. The germline CDR1 and CDR2 sequences are MNHEY and SVGAGI. The CDR3 contains 14 residues. The CDR3: CASTGFLSADEQFF. CDR3 nucleotide sequence: TGTGCCAGCACTGGGTTTTTGTCGGCGGATGAGCAGTTCTTC.

The rearrangement joins TRBV18 to TRBJ1-6, with D hard to call. This CDR3 contains 13 residues. Trimming left V 6 bases short and J 7 bases short, with 10 bases between. Germline V CDR1 and CDR2: KGHSH, LQKENI. DNA of the CDR3: TGTGCCAGCTCGGAGACTATGAATTCACCCCTCCACTTT. Translated, it gives CASSETMNSPLHF.

CDR3 in DNA: TGTGCCAGCAGCCCAAGGGACAGGGGGCAGGGCACTGAAGCTTTCTTT. It specifies CASSPRDRGQGTEAFF. This chain connects TRBV7-8 to TRBJ1-1; 12 bases agree with TRBD1. Germline lookup yields CDR1 SGHVS and CDR2 FQNEAQ. The junction had 8 bases not matched to a gene; V was cut back by 5 bases and J by 4 bases. The CDR3 spans 16 residues.

The DNA for the CDR3 is TGTGCCAGCAGCCGGGGTGGGCAGGGGGTCTTCAAAGCTTTCTTT. Its translation is CASSRGGQGVFKAFF. The chain employs TRBV6-5 and TRBJ1-1; 7 bases fit TRBD1. The CDR3 covers 15 residues. Trimming at V came to 6 bases and at J to 9 bases, leaving 16 bases not matched to a gene. The germline V gene encodes CDR1 MNHEY and CDR2 SVGAGI.

V is TRBV19 and J is TRBJ2-7, with 9 bases fitting TRBD1. The CDR3 has 15 residues. Looked up from germline, CDR1 is LNHDA and CDR2 is SQIVND (reference sequence). Trimming at V came to 2 bases and at J to 5 bases, leaving 7 bases not matched to a gene. CDR3 region: CASSIPGTGSDEQYF. The CDR3, as DNA: TGTGCCAGTAGTATACCCGGGACAGGGAGCGACGAGCAGTACTTC.

The rearrangement links TRBV18 to TRBJ1-5; 7 bases are a match to TRBD1. The germline V gene encodes CDR1 KGHSH and CDR2 LQKENI. Losses at the gene ends were 6 bases for V and 0 bases for J; bases not matched to a gene: 5. This CDR3 spans 15 amino acids. The CDR3 bases are TGTGCCAGCTCCCCTCAGGGGGATAGCAATCAGCCCCAGCATTTT. It encodes CASSPQGDSNQPQHF.

V and J are TRBV30 and TRBJ1-5; D possibly corresponds to TRBD1 (6 bases). The CDR3 is 15 residues long. Trimming left V 2 bases short and J 6 bases short, with 17 bases between. Germline V gene lookup returns CDR1 GTSNPN and CDR2 SVGIG (reference sequence). The chain's CDR3 is CAWSPTRQDRQPQHF. CDR3 coding DNA: TGTGCCTGGAGTCCCACCCGACAGGATCGTCAGCCCCAGCATTTT.

The rearrangement joins TRBV30 to TRBJ1-2; D may be TRBD1 (5 bases). V lost 1 base and J lost 8, with 17 bases in between. Germline V gene data show CDR1 as GTSNPN and CDR2 as SVGIG (reference sequence). The CDR3 runs 14 residues. The CDR3 region is CAWSGRGGVWGYTF. In DNA form, the CDR3 reads TGTGCCTGGAGTGGACGGGGAGGGGTTTGGGGCTACACCTTC.

This rearrangement joins TRBV6-1 to TRBJ2-1; 9 bases align to TRBD1. Per germline, CDR1 MNHNS and CDR2 SASEGT. This CDR3 comprises 15 residues. Trimming cost V 3 bases and J 1 base; bases outside gene matches: 1. CDR3 residues: CASSDGQGSYNEQFF. CDR3 nucleotides: TGTGCCAGCAGTGACGGACAGGGGTCCTACAATGAGCAGTTCTTC.